What follows are 7 T cell receptor beta chains derived from one specimen sequenced in a study of T cell repertoires in cytomegalovirus infection. TCRdb independently ran MiXCR on the reads; one entry per CDR3 protein. The data show 250,000 to 300,000 distinct CDR3 sequences, roughly 21% seen once. For these TCRs, the target antigens are not known. The sample was cultured PBMCs, taken from culture after CMV antigen stimulation. All receptors derive from a human donor in good health (CMV status not recorded). Some clones in this sample may be carry-over from other donors' samples.

This rearrangement joins TRBV19 to TRBJ2-1, with TRBD1 identical over 9 bases. This CDR3 is built from 16 residues. Losses at the gene ends were 1 base for V and 6 bases for J; bases not matched to a gene: 7. Germline values: CDR1 LNHDA, CDR2 SQIVND (reference sequence). DNA of the CDR3: TGTGCCAGTAGTATAGGGGGGACAGGGTTTGGCAATGAGCAGTTCTTC. As protein: CASSIGGTGFGNEQFF.

This clonotype was seen at least ten times. This chain links TRBV6-5 with TRBJ2-1, with 10 bases identical to TRBD2. With 1 base clipped from V and 10 bases from J, the junction kept 7 bases outside the gene matches. The CDR3 loop spans 15 amino acids. CDR1 and CDR2 from the germline V gene are MNHEY and SVGAGI. The chain's CDR3 is CASSYWASGRWEQFF. The CDR3 nucleotides read TGTGCCAGCAGTTACTGGGCTAGCGGGAGATGGGAGCAGTTCTTC.

This clonotype has a handful of counts. The V call is TRBV13, the J call TRBJ1-1; unclear D gene. V shed 5 bases and J shed 1 base, with 11 bases lying between them. The germline V gene encodes CDR1 PRHDT and CDR2 FYEKMQ (reference sequence). This CDR3 is 14 amino acids long. Here the CDR3 reads CASSRGKPNTEAFF. The CDR3, as DNA: TGTGCCAGCAGCCGTGGGAAACCGAACACTGAAGCTTTCTTT.

This clonotype was detected many times. The V call is TRBV7-9, the J call TRBJ2-1; 8 nucleotides align to TRBD2. The germline V gene encodes CDR1 SEHNR and CDR2 FQNEAQ (reference sequence). Trimming took 5 bases from V and 9 from J; bases not matched to a gene: 6. This CDR3 has 13 amino acids. The CDR3 DNA is TGTGCCAGCAGCAGTTTAGCGGGAACTGAGCAGTTCTTC. Its translation: CASSSLAGTEQFF.

This chain connects TRBV11-2 to TRBJ1-2; D not certain. The CDR3 is 16 amino acids. Germline-derived CDR1 and CDR2 are SGHAT and FQNNGV. The V end lost 5 bases, the J end lost 8 bases, and 24 bases lay between the germline ends. The CDR3 is CASSPFRAGSLGGYTF. CDR3 DNA sequence: TGTGCCAGCAGCCCCTTCCGGGCAGGCTCCCTAGGGGGCTACACCTTC.

This clonotype was seen more than once but under ten times. V and J are TRBV10-3 and TRBJ1-3; perhaps TRBD1 as D (5 bases). The CDR3 runs 18 residues. Trimming removed 3 bases at V and 4 bases at J, with 22 bases between. CDR1 and CDR2 from the germline V gene are ENHRY and SYGVKD. CDR3 region: CAISDRPTGAPAGNTIYF. Here the CDR3 DNA reads TGTGCCATCAGTGATAGGCCCACCGGGGCACCAGCGGGAAACACCATATATTTT.

This clonotype was seen repeatedly, ten times or more. The chain joins TRBV7-6 to TRBJ2-1; TRBD2 agrees at 12 bases. Germline CDR1 is SGHVS and CDR2 is FNYEAQ. After removal of 5 bases from V and 8 bases from J, the junction contained 7 bases not matched to a gene. This CDR3 is built from 15 residues. The CDR3 DNA reads as TGTGCCAGCAGCCTAGGGACTAGCGGGTGGGATGAGCAGTTCTTC. Its protein product is CASSLGTSGWDEQFF.